These T cell receptor beta chains were read from a single sample in a study of cytomegalovirus exposure and HLA in healthy donors. Profiled with immunoSEQ multiplex PCR; TCRdb holds only in-frame clones, not every one. The sample shows around 140,000 clones, and about 1.7% sits with its ten largest clones. Specimen: PBMCs. The receptors were sampled from a young man in good health and CMV-seronegative. Each CDR3 is given without its conserved first and last residue. Fields, in order: V gene, CDR3 protein.

v_gene: TRBV11-1; CDR3aa: ASSSATGEAGNTIY
v_gene: TRBV9; CDR3aa: ASSPRDSGGYTGELF
v_gene: TRBV28; CDR3aa: ASGPPGGTGGLETQY
v_gene: TRBV18; CDR3aa: ASSLDSNEKLF
v_gene: TRBV11-3; CDR3aa: ASSPRGTGNTEAF
v_gene: TRBV5-4; CDR3aa: ASSLGVTGLGTEAF
v_gene: TRBV5-1; CDR3aa: ASSPGHSLGTEAF
v_gene: TRBV5-3; CDR3aa: ARSFFQGVYEQY
v_gene: TRBV10-3; CDR3aa: AISQDREAF
v_gene: TRBV5-8; CDR3aa: ASSQQGFQPQH
v_gene: TRBV9; CDR3aa: ASSGQGGALNTEAF
v_gene: TRBV19; CDR3aa: ASGTGSNQPQH
v_gene: TRBV4-3; CDR3aa: ASSQDRGDSEAF
v_gene: TRBV19; CDR3aa: ASSIAHSSYNEQF
v_gene: TRBV7-2; CDR3aa: ASTLSPSGYNEQF
v_gene: TRBV10-3; CDR3aa: AISVQGGAEAF
v_gene: TRBV7-2; CDR3aa: ASSFLRDTTDTQY
v_gene: TRBV6-5; CDR3aa: ASSYRTPDNSPLH
v_gene: TRBV28; CDR3aa: ASSRLAGTGSEQF
v_gene: TRBV29-1; CDR3aa: SVVGQGNYEQY
v_gene: TRBV11-3; CDR3aa: ASSFGQGAHEQY
v_gene: TRBV9; CDR3aa: ASSVDTGLDTQY
v_gene: TRBV6-6; CDR3aa: ASSYYGTGAYEQY
v_gene: TRBV28; CDR3aa: ASSSSPLPQH
v_gene: TRBV7-9; CDR3aa: ASSFEQTGAAQF
v_gene: TRBV6-5; CDR3aa: ASSLSGTGAYEQY
v_gene: TRBV11-2; CDR3aa: ASSTWTGAGYGYT
v_gene: TRBV7-9; CDR3aa: ASSLLQGLAGYT
v_gene: TRBV11-3; CDR3aa: ASSLAVDSYNEQF
v_gene: TRBV6-6; CDR3aa: ASSPSGSGSEQF
v_gene: TRBV5-1; CDR3aa: ASSLEGGQQETQY
v_gene: TRBV13; CDR3aa: ASSPTWEAKNIQY
v_gene: TRBV30; CDR3aa: AWSVRREGAEAF
v_gene: TRBV2; CDR3aa: ASRVQGLGTEAF
v_gene: TRBV7-3; CDR3aa: ASSFTGGTKNTEAF
v_gene: TRBV15; CDR3aa: ATSSHSGRYNEQF
v_gene: TRBV5-1; CDR3aa: ASSLGGTGTEAF
v_gene: TRBV7-9; CDR3aa: ASSFLGSYNEQF
v_gene: TRBV10-3; CDR3aa: AISESTVGGEKLF
v_gene: TRBV7-2; CDR3aa: ASSLTGYTEAF
v_gene: TRBV30; CDR3aa: AWSVPPRGRTYEQY
v_gene: TRBV28; CDR3aa: ASIRRDTEAF
v_gene: TRBV7-2; CDR3aa: ASSLAVGGFQPQH
v_gene: TRBV28; CDR3aa: ASSSGGYTIY
v_gene: TRBV7-9; CDR3aa: ASSPRTGGPYEQY
v_gene: TRBV19; CDR3aa: ASRGGGGRYNEQF
v_gene: TRBV11-2; CDR3aa: ASSLGGTGGAEIYGYT
v_gene: TRBV4-3; CDR3aa: ASSQVPGSYETQY
v_gene: TRBV28; CDR3aa: ASTPFPGGRDGELF
v_gene: TRBV6-5; CDR3aa: ASSYGTGNEQF